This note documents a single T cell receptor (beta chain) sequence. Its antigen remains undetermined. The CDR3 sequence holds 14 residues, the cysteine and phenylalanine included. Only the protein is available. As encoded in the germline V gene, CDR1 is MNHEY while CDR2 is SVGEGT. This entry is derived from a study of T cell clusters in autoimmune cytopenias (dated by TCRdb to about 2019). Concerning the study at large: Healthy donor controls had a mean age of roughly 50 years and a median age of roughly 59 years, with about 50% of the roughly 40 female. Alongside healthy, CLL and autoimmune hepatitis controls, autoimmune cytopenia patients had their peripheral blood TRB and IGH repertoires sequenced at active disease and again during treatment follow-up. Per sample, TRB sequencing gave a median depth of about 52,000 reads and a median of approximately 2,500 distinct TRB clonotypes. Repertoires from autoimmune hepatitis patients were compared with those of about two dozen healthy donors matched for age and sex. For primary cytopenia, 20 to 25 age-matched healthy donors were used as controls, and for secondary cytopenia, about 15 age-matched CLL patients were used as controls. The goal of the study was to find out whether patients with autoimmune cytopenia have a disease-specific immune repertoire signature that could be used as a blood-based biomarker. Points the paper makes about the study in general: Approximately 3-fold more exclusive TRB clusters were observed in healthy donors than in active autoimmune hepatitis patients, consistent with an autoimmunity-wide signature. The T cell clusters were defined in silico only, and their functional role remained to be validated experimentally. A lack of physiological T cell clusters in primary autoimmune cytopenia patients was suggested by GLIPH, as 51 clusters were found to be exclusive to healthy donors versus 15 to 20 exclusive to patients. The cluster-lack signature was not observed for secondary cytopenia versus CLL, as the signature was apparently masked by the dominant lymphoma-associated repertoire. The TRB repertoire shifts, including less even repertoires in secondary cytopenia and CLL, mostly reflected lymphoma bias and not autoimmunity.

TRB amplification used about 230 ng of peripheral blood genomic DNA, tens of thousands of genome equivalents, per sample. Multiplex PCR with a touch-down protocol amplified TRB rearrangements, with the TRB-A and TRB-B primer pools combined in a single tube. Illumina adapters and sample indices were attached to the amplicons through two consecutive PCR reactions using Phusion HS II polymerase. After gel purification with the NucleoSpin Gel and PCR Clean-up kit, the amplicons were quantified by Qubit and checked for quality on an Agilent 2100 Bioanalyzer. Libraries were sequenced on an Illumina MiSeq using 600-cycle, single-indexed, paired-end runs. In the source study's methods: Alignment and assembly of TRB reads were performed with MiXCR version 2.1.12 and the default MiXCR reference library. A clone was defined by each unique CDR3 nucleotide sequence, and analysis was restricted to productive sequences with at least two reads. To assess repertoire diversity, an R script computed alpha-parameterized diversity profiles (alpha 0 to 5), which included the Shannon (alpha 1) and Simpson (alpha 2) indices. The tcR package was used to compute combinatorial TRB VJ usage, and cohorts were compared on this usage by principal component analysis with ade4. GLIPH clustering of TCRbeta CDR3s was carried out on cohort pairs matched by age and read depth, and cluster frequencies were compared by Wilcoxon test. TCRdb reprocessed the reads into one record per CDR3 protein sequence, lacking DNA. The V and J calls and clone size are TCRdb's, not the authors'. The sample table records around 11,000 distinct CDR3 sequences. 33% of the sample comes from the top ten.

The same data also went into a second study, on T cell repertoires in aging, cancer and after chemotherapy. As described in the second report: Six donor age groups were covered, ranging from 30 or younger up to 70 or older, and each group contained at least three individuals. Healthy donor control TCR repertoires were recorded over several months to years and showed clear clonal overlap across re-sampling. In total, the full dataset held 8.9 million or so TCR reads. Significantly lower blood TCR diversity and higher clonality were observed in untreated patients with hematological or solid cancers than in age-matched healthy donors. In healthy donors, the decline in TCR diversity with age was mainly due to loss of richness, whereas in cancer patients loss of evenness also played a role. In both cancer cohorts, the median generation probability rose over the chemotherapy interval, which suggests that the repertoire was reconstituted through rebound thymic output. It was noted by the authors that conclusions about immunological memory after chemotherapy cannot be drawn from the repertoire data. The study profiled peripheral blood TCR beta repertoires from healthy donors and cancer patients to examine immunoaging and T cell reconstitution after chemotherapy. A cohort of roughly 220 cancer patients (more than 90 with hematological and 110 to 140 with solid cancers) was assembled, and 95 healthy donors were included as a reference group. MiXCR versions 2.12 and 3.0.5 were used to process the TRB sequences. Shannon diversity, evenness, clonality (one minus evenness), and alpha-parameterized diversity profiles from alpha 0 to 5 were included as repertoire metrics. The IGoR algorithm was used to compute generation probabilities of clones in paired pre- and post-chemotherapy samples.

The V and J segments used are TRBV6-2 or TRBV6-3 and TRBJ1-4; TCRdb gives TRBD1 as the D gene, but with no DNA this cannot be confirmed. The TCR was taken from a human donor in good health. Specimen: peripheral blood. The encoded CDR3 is CASSFGTGVRKLFF.